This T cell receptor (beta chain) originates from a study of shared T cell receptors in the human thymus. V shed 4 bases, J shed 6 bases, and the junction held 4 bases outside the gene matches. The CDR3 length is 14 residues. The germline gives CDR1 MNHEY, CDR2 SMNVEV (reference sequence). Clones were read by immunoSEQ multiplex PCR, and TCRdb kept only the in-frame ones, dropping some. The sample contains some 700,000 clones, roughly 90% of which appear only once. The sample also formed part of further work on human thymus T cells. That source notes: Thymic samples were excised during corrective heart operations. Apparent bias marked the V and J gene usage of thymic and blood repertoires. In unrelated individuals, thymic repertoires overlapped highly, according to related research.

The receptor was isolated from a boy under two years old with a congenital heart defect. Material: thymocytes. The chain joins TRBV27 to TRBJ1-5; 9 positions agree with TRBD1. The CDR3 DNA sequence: TGTGCCAGCAGTTACAGGGGGCAGGGTCAGCCCCAGCATTTT. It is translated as CASSYRGQGQPQHF.